The TCR beta chain under discussion was sequenced for a study of cytomegalovirus exposure and HLA in healthy donors. About the research overall: Genotyping of some 400 donors showed that 80% to 85% belonged to the Caucasian-associated ancestry cluster. Findings and limits, study-wide: Generally TCR sequences proved uncommon, though certain public TCRs appeared in numerous donors.

The PCR employed 60 Vbeta primers together with 13 Jbeta primers. TCRdb's table, derived via immunoSEQ multiplex PCR, lists solely in-frame clones and lacks some. The table lists 160,000 or so clones. The CDR3 has 12 residues. Trimming pared 2 bases from V and 5 bases from J, leaving 6 bases between. CDR1 and CDR2 (germline): ENHRY, SYGVKD. Note on this clone: Its specificity is unknown.

The specimen sequenced was PBMCs. The genes are TRBV10-3 and TRBJ2-5; D not resolved. This clonotype was sampled from a man under 40 in good health and CMV-seronegative. In nucleotides, the CDR3 is TGTGCCATCAGTGAGACCGGTGAGACCCAGTACTTC. The encoded protein is CAISETGETQYF.